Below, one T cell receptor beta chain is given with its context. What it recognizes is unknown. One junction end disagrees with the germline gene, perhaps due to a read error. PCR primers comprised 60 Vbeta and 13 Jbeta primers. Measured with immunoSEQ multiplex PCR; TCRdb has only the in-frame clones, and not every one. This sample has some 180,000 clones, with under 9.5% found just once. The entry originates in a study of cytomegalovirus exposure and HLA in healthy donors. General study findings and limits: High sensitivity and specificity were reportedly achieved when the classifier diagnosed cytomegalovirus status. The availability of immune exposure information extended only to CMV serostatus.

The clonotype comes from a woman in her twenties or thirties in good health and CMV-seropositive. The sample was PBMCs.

CDR3 sequence (DNA): TGTGCCAGCAGTGAATCGGGACACTCGAATCGGCCCCAGCATTTT. Protein sequence: CASSESGHSNRPQHF. The rearrangement uses TRBV25-1 and TRBJ1-5; TRBD1 might be the D (6 bases). CDR1 MGHDK and CDR2 SYGVNS come from the germline V gene. The CDR3 runs to 15 residues.